The 8 T cell receptor beta chains in this list originate from one sample, sequenced in a study of T cell responses to AZD1222 COVID-19 vaccine. The assay was immunoSEQ multiplex PCR, and TCRdb's table has in-frame clones only and misses some. This sample has 90,000 to 100,000 clones, with about 85% found just once. Sequenced material: peripheral blood, taken on day 0 of AZD1222 vaccination. The receptor source for this set is an adult in good health.

This clone was seen a single time. The V and J genes are TRBV12-5 and TRBJ2-1; weak D call: TRBD2 (5 bases). CDR3 length equals 16 residues. V was clipped by 6 bases and J by 8 bases, with 23 bases between them. Germline V gene sequence: CDR1 LGHNT, CDR2 FRNRAP. This chain's CDR3 is CASGHEGFLRQYEQFF. As DNA, the CDR3 is TGTGCTAGTGGACATGAGGGATTCCTTCGGCAATATGAGCAGTTCTTC.

The chain combines TRBV24-1 with TRBJ2-3, with D maybe TRBD1 (5 bases). Trimming left V 5 bases short and J 4 bases short, with 15 bases between. This CDR3 has 15 residues. Per the germline V gene, CDR1 is KGHDR and CDR2 is SFDVKD. The CDR3 DNA sequence: TGTGCCACCAGTGGGTCCAGGGTTTTCGCAGATACGCAGTATTTT. Protein product: CATSGSRVFADTQYF.

The chain carries TRBV11-2 and TRBJ1-4, with D possibly matching TRBD1 (5 bases). The germline CDR1 and CDR2 sequences are SGHAT and FQNNGV. There are 15 residues in the CDR3. V was trimmed by 4 bases and J by 0 bases, leaving 9 bases between them. As DNA, the CDR3 is TGTGCCAGCAGCTCCCAGGGAGCAACTAATGAAAAACTGTTTTTT. It codes for CASSSQGATNEKLFF.

The rearrangement uses TRBV6-1 and TRBJ2-2; TRBD2 agrees at 13 bases. CDR1 and CDR2 from the germline V gene are MNHNS and SASEGT. The CDR3 is 16 residues long. V was pared by 4 bases and J by 8 bases, with 7 bases of the junction left unmatched. This chain's CDR3 is CASSALAGGPEGELFF. For the CDR3, the DNA is TGTGCCAGCAGTGCACTAGCGGGAGGGCCAGAGGGGGAGCTGTTTTTT.

The chain carries TRBV11-2 and TRBJ1-1; the D is unclear. The CDR3 is 15 residues long. V lost 6 bases, J lost 0 bases, and 14 bases lay in between. Germline-derived CDR1 and CDR2 are SGHAT and FQNNGV. CDR3 nucleotide sequence: TGTGCCAGCAGACACGGAGGGTTTCTGAACACTGAAGCTTTCTTT. This translates into CASRHGGFLNTEAFF.

The sample holds one count of this clone. This chain connects TRBV5-6 to TRBJ1-2, with TRBD1 matching 8 bases. V shed 3 bases and J 5 bases; nucleotides not matched to a gene: 6. Germline CDR1 reads SGHDT; CDR2 reads YYEEEE. This CDR3 is 14 amino acids long. The CDR3 coding sequence is TGTGCCAGCAGCTCGCAGGGGGCATGGTATGGCTACACCTTC. Amino acids: CASSSQGAWYGYTF. Looking up the rest from reference TRBV5-6 and TRBJ1-2 gives the full variable domain: DAGVTQSPTHLIKTRGQQVTLRCSPKSGHDTVSWYQQALGQGPQFIFQYYEEEERQRGNFPDRFSGHQFPNYSSELNVNALLLGDSALYLCASSSQGAWYGYTFGSGTRLTVV.

This clone appeared once. The rearrangement joins TRBV19 to TRBJ2-3, with D possibly matching TRBD2 (6 bases). V lost 5 bases and J lost 2, with 11 bases in between. Germline CDR1 is LNHDA and CDR2 is SQIVND (reference sequence). The CDR3 length is 14 residues. Here the CDR3 reads CASSRLEPTDTQYF. CDR3 nucleotide sequence: TGTGCCAGTAGTCGACTAGAACCCACAGATACGCAGTATTTT.

CDR3 DNA: TGTGCCAGCAGTTACGGGACTCTCAATGAGCAGTTCTTC. It encodes CASSYGTLNEQFF. The chain recombines TRBV6-5 with TRBJ2-1; possible D gene TRBD2, 6 bases. The CDR3 consists of 13 residues. V shed 2 bases and J shed 6 bases, with 8 bases lying between them. Germline-derived CDR1 and CDR2 are MNHEY and SVGAGI.